This TCR beta chain was observed in a study of blood T cell repertoires in COVID-19. TCRdb's table, derived via immunoSEQ multiplex PCR, lists solely in-frame clones and lacks some. The sample holds 80,000 to 130,000 clones; 88% are singletons and the top ten take about 6.5%. Germline values: CDR1 MDHEN, CDR2 SYDVKM. CDR3 length: 16 amino acids. The trim removed 6 bases at V and 0 bases at J, leaving 8 bases unmatched. The chain recombines TRBV28 with TRBJ2-3; 8 bases agree with TRBD2. This receptor was taken from a woman aged 55-69 years with acute or convalescent COVID-19. Sequenced material: peripheral blood. In DNA, the CDR3 is TGTGCCAGCAGCTCCCTAGCGGGCCTTAGCACAGATACGCAGTATTTT. Protein sequence: CASSSLAGLSTDTQYF.